The TCR beta chain described here comes from a study of Ad26.COV2.S vaccination and SARS-CoV-2 variants. A word on this clone: What it binds is unknown.

Clones were sequenced by immunoSEQ multiplex PCR, and TCRdb holds only the in-frame ones, with some missing. Of approximately 410,000 clones detected, approximately 90% appear once; the ten largest clones hold more than 1.5%. Sample treatment: over 15 received Ad26.COV2.S at low or high dose, single or two shots; several received placebo; per-sample allocation not given. Sampling took place 63 days after the first vaccine or placebo injection. Germline V gives CDR1 SGHDT, CDR2 YYEEEE. V was shortened by 0 bases and J by 3 bases, with 6 bases between the two germline ends. This CDR3 is 13 amino acids long. The study, taken as a whole, reports: Non-spike TCR breadth did not differ much between vaccine and placebo recipients. Total T cell responses, in the TCR breadth and depth analyses, may have been underestimated. Relative to placebo recipients, vaccine recipients exhibited elevated spike-specific TCR breadth.

The source of this sequence is a person aged 18-60 years who received the Ad26.COV2.S COVID-19 vaccine or a placebo. The sample was peripheral blood, taken in a trial of Ad26.COV2.S vaccine versus placebo. The chain is built from TRBV5-6 and TRBJ2-5; D unresolved. Here the CDR3 DNA reads TGTGCCAGCAGCTTGGGCGAGGAAGAGACCCAGTACTTC. Protein sequence: CASSLGEEETQYF.